This T cell receptor beta chain was documented in a study of T cells after posttransplantation cyclophosphamide. General observations from the study: Blood and skin or GI T cell repertoires showed limited TRB overlap. Recipient CMV seropositivity and CMV reactivation strongly tracked TRB clonality. Donor-recipient repertoire similarity was low at 1-2 months, rising over year one.

As to this clone: Antigen: not known.

The CDR3 sequence is 13 residues long. Germline CDR1 is SGHVS and CDR2 is FNYEAQ. V was cut by 5 bases and J by 8 bases, with 15 bases left in between. TCRdb's copy holds only in-frame clones and misses some; the assay was immunoSEQ multiplex PCR. This sample has about 32,000 clones, with 70% to 90% found just once. This receptor was obtained from a woman aged 40 to 50 with a blood cancer, CMV-positive, and with a related stem cell donor. The specimen was PBMCs. J is TRBJ1-2 and V is TRBV7-6, with D unresolved. CDR3 in DNA: TGTGCCAGCAGCCCCATAGAGGTGGCGGGCTACACCTTC. This gives the protein CASSPIEVAGYTF.